A single sample gave rise to the 28 T cell receptor beta chains below, sequenced in a study of monozygotic twins with inflammatory bowel disease. TCRdb reprocessed the 5' RACE reads, with one entry per CDR3 protein and no DNA. Its table records about 330,000 distinct CDR3 sequences. The sample taken for sequencing was blood. Every receptor here comes from a human donor with ulcerative colitis or Crohn's disease, or a healthy co-twin of an affected twin (not recorded which).

The CDR3 here is CSVGQGAYEQYF. This chain connects TRBV29-1 to TRBJ2-7; checking the TCRdb D call of TRBD1 is not possible without DNA. The CDR3 is 12 amino acids. Germline V gives CDR1 SQVTM, CDR2 ANQGSEA.

The rearrangement links TRBV5-1 to TRBJ2-1; no DNA is available, so the TRBD2 call from TCRdb remains unchecked. CDR1 and CDR2 from the germline V gene are SGHRS and YFSETQ. This CDR3 has 15 residues. CDR3 protein: CTSSFEASGREKQFF. Together with reference TRBV5-1 and TRBJ2-1, the CDR3 gives the full variable domain: KAGVTQTPRYLIKTRGQQVTLSCSPISGHRSVSWYQQTPGQGLQFLFEYFSETQRNKGNFPGRFSGRQFSNSRSEMNVSTLELGDSALYLCTSSFEASGREKQFFGPGTRLTVL.

The chain recombines TRBV7-9 with TRBJ1-2; checking the TCRdb D call of TRBD1 is not possible without DNA. This CDR3 has 17 amino acids. Germline V gene data show CDR1 as SEHNR and CDR2 as FQNEAQ (reference sequence). The CDR3 region is CASSLGIGDSLAYGYTF. The full variable domain, in which reference TRBV7-9 and TRBJ1-2 provide the parts outside the CDR3, is DTGVSQNPRHKITKRGQNVTFRCDPISEHNRLYWYRQTLGQGPEFLTYFQNEAQLEKSRLLSDRFSAERPKGSFSTLEIQRTEQGDSAMYLCASSLGIGDSLAYGYTFGSGTRLTVV.

V and J are TRBV6-5 and TRBJ1-1; the D gene TCRdb calls, TRBD1, cannot be checked with no DNA. This CDR3 comprises 14 residues. The germline CDR1 and CDR2 sequences are MNHEY and SVGAGI. CDR3 in amino acids: CASSYRGGKGEAFF.

The chain has TRBV5-6 and TRBJ2-5; as DNA is missing, the TRBD2 call by TCRdb cannot be tested. CDR3 length: 14 residues. Per the germline V gene, CDR1 is SGHDT and CDR2 is YYEEEE. The CDR3 region is CASSSGPYSETQYF.

This rearrangement joins TRBV2 to TRBJ2-5; TCRdb's D call of TRBD2 is untestable without DNA. Germline V gives CDR1 SNHLY, CDR2 FYNNEI. The CDR3 consists of 15 residues. The chain's CDR3 is CASSPGTSGTETQYF.

The chain uses TRBV20-1 and TRBJ1-6; the D call of TRBD1 rests on TCRdb alone, since no DNA is present to check it. CDR3 length: 14 residues. The germline CDR1 and CDR2 sequences are DFQATT and SNEGSKA (reference sequence). CDR3: CSAPGDRDNSPLHF.

The rearrangement joins TRBV5-1 to TRBJ2-5; TCRdb indicates TRBD1, and absent DNA this call remains unverified. The CDR3 extends over 13 amino acids. The V gene's germline CDR1 is SGHRS and CDR2 YFSETQ. Here the CDR3 reads CASSWTGEGTQYF.

V usage is TRBV28 and J usage is TRBJ2-7; there is no DNA to check the TCRdb D call of TRBD1. The CDR3 runs 16 residues. Per germline, CDR1 MDHEN and CDR2 SYDVKM. CDR3 region: CASIWGGAILPHEQYF.

The chain employs TRBV5-1 and TRBJ2-1. The CDR3 contains 14 residues. From germline, CDR1 is SGHRS and CDR2 YFSETQ. Here the CDR3 reads CASSARSSYNEQFF.

The chain is built from TRBV12-3 or TRBV12-4 and TRBJ2-3. This CDR3 has 14 residues. The CDR3 region is CASSSGVVADTQYF.

The rearrangement links TRBV28 to TRBJ2-7; TCRdb's assignment of TRBD1 cannot be checked, as there is no DNA. Germline V gene lookup returns CDR1 MDHEN and CDR2 SYDVKM. CDR3 size: 15 residues. The chain's CDR3 is CAISSPGQGPYEQYF.

The chain employs TRBV2 and TRBJ1-3; TCRdb calls TRBD1, which cannot be checked without DNA. The CDR3 is 14 residues long. The germline V gene encodes CDR1 SNHLY and CDR2 FYNNEI. The chain's CDR3 is CASRATGSANTIYF.

The V and J genes are TRBV20-1 and TRBJ2-7; as DNA is missing, the TRBD1 call by TCRdb cannot be tested. CDR1 and CDR2 (germline): DFQATT, SNEGSKA (reference sequence). The CDR3 sequence is 15 residues long. This CDR3 is CSARGMRDRAYEQYF.

V usage is TRBV7-9 and J usage is TRBJ1-1. In germline, CDR1 is SEHNR, CDR2 FQNEAQ (reference sequence). CDR3 length: 14 residues. CDR3 sequence: CASSLIEFAGEAFF.

CDR3 sequence: CASNRDRGNSPLHF. This chain uses TRBV9 with TRBJ1-6; TCRdb's D call of TRBD1 is untestable without DNA. Germline CDR1 is SGDLS and CDR2 is YYNGEE. CDR3 size: 14 residues.

The chain has TRBV28 and TRBJ2-5; TCRdb selects TRBD1, and the lack of DNA leaves this call unchecked. Germline V gene sequence: CDR1 MDHEN, CDR2 SYDVKM. This CDR3 is 14 amino acids long. The CDR3 spells CASSPRDSAKTQYF.

The rearrangement uses TRBV5-1 and TRBJ2-3; TCRdb reports TRBD1, a call that lacks DNA to check it against. Germline values: CDR1 SGHRS, CDR2 YFSETQ. CDR3 length equals 18 residues. The CDR3: CASSCRLTDLNFTDTQYF.

CDR3 region: CASSLRSEETQYF. This chain uses TRBV11-2 with TRBJ2-5. CDR1 SGHAT and CDR2 FQNNGV come from the germline V gene. The CDR3 covers 13 residues. The whole variable domain, filled in from reference TRBV11-2 and TRBJ2-5, reads EAGVAQSPRYKIIEKRQSVAFWCNPISGHATLYWYQQILGQGPKLLIQFQNNGVVDDSQLPKDRFSAERLKGVDSTLKIQPAKLEDSAVYLCASSLRSEETQYFGPGTRLLVL.

The V call is TRBV28, the J call TRBJ1-5; TCRdb's D call, TRBD1, is unchecked because there is no DNA. The CDR3 length is 16 residues. CDR1 is MDHEN, CDR2 SYDVKM, per germline. The CDR3 spells CASSLSMGQVTQPQHF.

The chain links TRBV3-1 to TRBJ2-2; TCRdb proposes TRBD1, but this gene call is untestable without DNA. The CDR3 extends over 17 amino acids. CDR1 and CDR2 from the germline V gene are LGHDT and YNNKEL (reference sequence). CDR3 loop: CASSPILGAPNTGELFF.

This chain uses TRBV14 with TRBJ2-1; TCRdb lists TRBD2, though no DNA is available to test this call. This CDR3 is 16 amino acids long. Germline loops: CDR1 SGHDN, CDR2 FVKESK. The CDR3 reads CASSHLTSGGSNEQFF.

The V and J genes are TRBV20-1 and TRBJ2-1. The germline V gene encodes CDR1 DFQATT and CDR2 SNEGSKA (reference sequence). This CDR3 contains 15 residues. CDR3 amino acids: CSAIPTLSSYNEQFF.

The rearrangement joins TRBV27 to TRBJ2-3. Germline V gives CDR1 MNHEY, CDR2 SMNVEV (reference sequence). This CDR3 is 17 amino acids long. The CDR3 spells CASSIRDLAMGSDTQYF.

The gene calls are TRBV27 and TRBJ1-2; TCRdb's D gene call, TRBD1, goes unchecked for lack of DNA. Germline CDR1 is MNHEY and CDR2 is SMNVEV (reference sequence). The CDR3 consists of 14 residues. The CDR3 sequence: CASLLGDRAYGYTF.

V is TRBV20-1 and J is TRBJ2-1; TCRdb outputs TRBD2, but without DNA this stays unchecked. The CDR3 runs to 16 residues. CDR1 DFQATT and CDR2 SNEGSKA come from the germline V gene (reference sequence). CDR3 loop: CSARSSASGLYNEQFF.

The chain uses TRBV6-5 and TRBJ1-6; with no DNA, the TCRdb D assignment of TRBD1 cannot be verified. The germline V gene encodes CDR1 MNHEY and CDR2 SVGAGI. The CDR3 covers 13 residues. The CDR3 spells CASSTRGDSPLHF.

The J gene is TRBJ2-5, the V gene TRBV11-1; with no DNA, the TCRdb D assignment of TRBD1 cannot be verified. Germline V gene sequence: CDR1 SGHAT, CDR2 FQDESV (reference sequence). The CDR3 length is 18 residues. The CDR3 loop reads CASIPLKGAPGDQETQYF.